This T cell receptor beta chain was captured in a study of blood T cell repertoires in COVID-19 (TCRdb year 2020). The study in broad terms: Collaborator samples came from the United States, Italy and Spain and covered acute and convalescent phases of COVID-19. The repertoires were released in a freely available public database meant as a resource for research on the immune response to SARS-CoV-2. The dataset comprised deeply sampled blood TCRbeta repertoires from subjects exposed to, actively infected with, or recovered from COVID-19. The prospective study material was composed of cDNA or gDNA derived from T cells, B-cell-depleted T cells, or PBMCs. A de-identified subject ID, COVID-19 status, age in years and sex were almost always included in the sample metadata. Samples were obtained from the ongoing ImmuneRACE study (first 160 participants) and from some 1,300 subjects provided by 6 global collaborators. Where available, HLA class I and class II types were obtained from metadata supplied by the sample provider rather than from assay-based typing.

Points on this clone: This clone's antigen is unknown. Within one base of it there is no much larger clone, and no base qualities were kept.

Results the study describes overall, beyond this receptor: The amount of clinical and demographic metadata varied by source and participant and was provided uncurated.

From the germline V gene (reference sequence), CDR1 is LNHDA and CDR2 is SQIVND. V is cut by 0 bases and J by 8 bases, and the space between the germline ends is 11 bases. From cysteine to phenylalanine, the CDR3 is 14 amino acids long. Only CDR3 DNA remains: 42 bases, in frame from the first base. TCRbeta CDR3 regions were amplified from genomic DNA using the immunoSEQ Assay, a bias-controlled multiplex PCR. Per the original workflow: The number of nucleated cells in each sample was estimated by amplification of reference gene primers within the assay. To quantify the absolute abundance of each unique TCRbeta CDR3 rearrangement, sequence reads were collapsed and filtered. For each sample, productive Simpson clonality was calculated as the square root of Simpson's diversity index across productive rearrangements. Sourced from immuneACCESS, this table was stored by TCRdb with only in-frame sequences that have V and J called. A share of the clones is absent; for the studies checked, an unresolved V gene accounts for under half, and the remainder has no known explanation. V, J and clone size reflect that table, while D and trimming were determined from the DNA. The sample records roughly 220,000 clones, over 75% of which are singletons. Under 3.5% of the sample is taken by the ten largest.

Participants in the prospective study were enrolled through a virtual design, were aged about 18 to 90 years, and lived in approximately 25 United States geographic areas. To assign participants to cohorts, the prospective study relied on clinical history that participants themselves reported in a screening survey and a study questionnaire. In the prospective study, mobile phlebotomists collected whole blood, serum and a nasopharyngeal or oropharyngeal swab from each participant. Participants in the prospective study had the option to provide additional blood draws and questionnaires over an approximately two-month period. Blood samples from the prospective study were shipped frozen or at room temperature prior to DNA extraction.

Input material: PBMCs or T cells enriched from blood (not recorded which). The clonotype originates from a woman between 18 and 29 years old in a cohort exposed to, infected with or recovered from COVID-19 (not recorded which). The rearrangement joined TRBV19 to TRBJ2-1; the D gene is perhaps TRBD1, from 5 matching bases. This receptor carries the CDR3 CASSIDTGLDEQFF. The nucleotide sequence is given as TGTGCCAGTAGTATAGATACAGGATTGGATGAGCAGTTCTTC. Reference TRBV19 and TRBJ2-1 proteins supply the regions before and after the CDR3; the full variable domain is: DGGITQSPKYLFRKEGQNVTLSCEQNLNHDAMYWYRQDPGQGLRLIYYSQIVNDFQKGDIAEGYSVSREKKESFPLTVTSAQKNPTAFYLCASSIDTGLDEQFFGPGTRLTVL.